This TCR beta chain was observed in a study of CD8 T cells in ankylosing spondylitis. Quantitative barcoded 5'-RACE was used to prepare TCR beta libraries. MiXCR was run by TCRdb on the 5' RACE reads, yielding one entry per CDR3 protein. Of fewer than 550,000 distinct CDR3 sequences listed, less than 6% were seen once; the top ten hold roughly 3.5%. This CDR3 spans 12 amino acids. In germline, CDR1 is LGHDT, CDR2 YNNKEL (reference sequence). V lost 3 bases to trimming and J lost 5 bases, with 6 bases between them. Study observations and caveats: What seemed typical of ankylosing spondylitis blood was a TCR beta motif built from several highly homologous variants.

Regarding this clonotype: Its antigen remains unidentified.

The receptor was isolated from a male donor with ankylosing spondylitis. Sequencing used blood, either unsorted or a sorted T cell fraction (not recorded which). This rearrangement joins TRBV3-1 to TRBJ2-3; D call uncertain. The CDR3 region has the DNA TGTGCCAGCAGCCATTACGGAGATACGCAGTATTTT. Protein: CASSHYGDTQYF.